The 25 T cell receptor beta chains given below trace back to one sample, sequenced in a study of T cell repertoires in cytomegalovirus infection. Antigens for these TCRs are unknown. From the reads, TCRdb called clonotypes with MiXCR, one entry per CDR3 protein. The repertoire has about 920,000 distinct CDR3 sequences, approximately 30% of them found once; the top ten carry roughly 13%. The specimen comprised cultured CD8+ T cells from PBMCs, sampled from culture after CMV antigen stimulation. The origin of the receptors is a human donor in good health (CMV status not recorded). Some clones in this sample may be carry-over from other donors' samples.

V and J are TRBV6-6 and TRBJ2-5; D unclear. Trimming removed 4 bases from V and 3 bases from J, with 9 bases in between. The CDR3 runs 13 residues. Germline loops: CDR1 MNHNY, CDR2 SVGAGI (reference sequence). The CDR3 is CASSSYTEETQYF. In nucleotides, the CDR3 is TGTGCCAGCAGTTCCTACACGGAAGAGACCCAGTACTTC.

V is TRBV12-3 or TRBV12-4 and J is TRBJ2-1; 14 nucleotides align to TRBD2. This CDR3 comprises 20 residues. V shed 5 bases, J shed 11 bases, and the junction held 23 bases outside the gene matches. The CDR3 sequence is CASSHNPGLAGEPVRLKQFF. DNA of the CDR3: TGTGCCAGCAGTCACAATCCGGGACTAGCGGGGGAGCCCGTAAGGCTTAAGCAGTTCTTC.

The chain links TRBV5-1 to TRBJ2-7, with unresolved D. The CDR3 covers 11 residues. V gave up 2 bases and J gave up 8 bases, with 8 bases separating them. From germline, CDR1 is SGHRS and CDR2 YFSETQ. The CDR3 loop is CASSLSDKQYF. The CDR3 coding sequence is TGCGCCAGCAGCTTAAGCGACAAGCAGTACTTC.

This chain uses TRBV7-9 with TRBJ2-5, with D perhaps TRBD1 (6 bases). Germline CDR1 is SEHNR and CDR2 is FQNEAQ (reference sequence). CDR3 length equals 16 residues. Deletions cut 4 bases from V and 4 bases from J, with 19 bases between. The CDR3 region has the DNA TGTGCCAGCAGCTCCTACCCTCGGGACATAACAGAGACCCAGTACTTC. Protein sequence: CASSSYPRDITETQYF.

The V and J genes are TRBV20-1 and TRBJ1-2; D perhaps matches TRBD1 (6 bases). The V and J ends lost 0 bases and 10 bases respectively, with 15 bases between them. The CDR3 sequence is 13 residues long. Germline V gives CDR1 DFQATT, CDR2 SNEGSKA (reference sequence). The CDR3 coding sequence is TGCAGTGCTAGAGATAGGAACAGGGTCGACTACACCTTC. It translates to CSARDRNRVDYTF.

This chain connects TRBV6-6 to TRBJ1-1; maybe TRBD1 (5 bases). The length of the CDR3 is 13 residues. The germline V gene encodes CDR1 MNHNY and CDR2 SVGAGI (reference sequence). The ends were cut back, 7 bases at V and 5 bases at J, with 14 bases in the middle. CDR3 sequence reads: CASTPVGETEAFF. Written as DNA, the CDR3 is TGTGCCAGCACCCCTGTGGGGGAAACTGAAGCTTTCTTT.

V and J are TRBV27 and TRBJ2-3, with a weak D call TRBD2 (7 bases). The CDR3 loop spans 15 amino acids. Germline V CDR1 and CDR2: MNHEY, SMNVEV (reference sequence). V was trimmed by 2 bases and J by 6 bases, leaving 15 bases between them. The DNA for the CDR3 is TGTGCCAGCAGTTTAGCGGGGGCGCCTGGGGATACGCAGTATTTT. This gives the protein CASSLAGAPGDTQYF.

This clonotype has a count of ten or more. CDR3 DNA: TGTGCCAGCAGTTCGACGACAGGCGTAGGGGACGAGCAGTACTTC. Amino acids: CASSSTTGVGDEQYF. V gene TRBV6-1 combines with J gene TRBJ2-7; TRBD1 might be the D (6 bases). V lost 5 bases, J lost 5 bases, and 19 bases lay in between. The CDR3 extends over 15 amino acids. Germline CDR1 and CDR2: MNHNS and SASEGT.

The CDR3 region is CASRQRGGFGETQYF. CDR3 in DNA: TGTGCCAGCAGGCAGCGGGGGGGCTTTGGAGAGACCCAGTACTTC. The V and J genes are TRBV25-1 and TRBJ2-5; TRBD2 aligns across 10 bases. V lost 6 bases and J lost 4; bases outside the gene matches: 8. Germline V lookup: CDR1 MGHDK, CDR2 SYGVNS. CDR3 length: 15 amino acids.

The chain carries TRBV10-3 and TRBJ2-6; D is unresolved. This CDR3 spans 15 amino acids. Germline V gene data show CDR1 as ENHRY and CDR2 as SYGVKD. The germline V and J ends were trimmed by 6 bases and 0 bases, with 9 bases remaining between them. CDR3 coding DNA: TGTGCCATCAGGACCTCAAGCTCTGGGGCCAACGTCCTGACTTTC. Protein: CAIRTSSSGANVLTF.

This clonotype has at least ten counts. The rearrangement links TRBV7-9 to TRBJ2-5, with 7 bases identical to TRBD2. Germline CDR1 is SEHNR and CDR2 is FQNEAQ (reference sequence). This CDR3 is 15 amino acids long. Trimming took 6 bases from V and 4 from J; bases not matched to a gene: 11. As DNA, the CDR3 is TGTGCCAGCAGTTCCGAGCGGGGCCCGCGAGAGACCCAGTACTTC. This gives the protein CASSSERGPRETQYF.

There are a few counts of this clonotype. The rearrangement uses TRBV4-1 and TRBJ2-2; D call uncertain. The ends were cut back, 4 bases at V and 4 bases at J, with 10 bases in the middle. The germline gives CDR1 MGHRA, CDR2 YSYEKL. This CDR3 is built from 14 residues. The DNA for the CDR3 is TGCGCCAGCAGCCTAGCTTTGACCACCGGGGAGCTGTTTTTT. Protein: CASSLALTTGELFF.

This clonotype was detected ten times or more. The chain has TRBV7-9 and TRBJ1-6; D unclear. This CDR3 is built from 11 residues. Germline V CDR1 and CDR2: SEHNR, FQNEAQ (reference sequence). V lost 5 bases and J 10 bases, leaving 6 bases between the germline ends. CDR3 sequence reads: CASSPPSPLHF. CDR3 in DNA: TGTGCCAGCAGCCCCCCCTCACCCCTCCACTTT. The whole variable domain, filled in from reference TRBV7-9 and TRBJ1-6, reads DTGVSQNPRHKITKRGQNVTFRCDPISEHNRLYWYRQTLGQGPEFLTYFQNEAQLEKSRLLSDRFSAERPKGSFSTLEIQRTEQGDSAMYLCASSPPSPLHFGNGTRLTVT.

This rearrangement joins TRBV27 to TRBJ2-5; no clear D. Trimming took 5 bases from V and 5 from J, leaving 18 bases between them. CDR3 size: 15 residues. From germline, CDR1 is MNHEY and CDR2 SMNVEV (reference sequence). This CDR3 reads CASSPIGGRRETQYF. In DNA form, the CDR3 reads TGTGCCAGCAGTCCAATAGGTGGGCGTCGGGAGACCCAGTACTTC.

The table lists this clonotype with many counts. This sequence joins TRBV7-8 and TRBJ2-1; TRBD1 matches at 7 bases. Germline-derived CDR1 and CDR2 are SGHVS and FQNEAQ. V was clipped by 5 bases and J by 6 bases; unmatched bases: 7. The CDR3 runs to 14 residues. The CDR3 DNA sequence: TGTGCCAGCAGCCTGTTCGAGGGGGCCAATGAGCAGTTCTTC. This encodes CASSLFEGANEQFF.

This clonotype was recorded at least ten times. The chain has TRBV7-8 and TRBJ2-1; 7 bases are shared with TRBD1. This CDR3 comprises 13 residues. With 5 bases clipped from V and 6 bases from J, the junction kept 4 bases outside the gene matches. Per the germline V gene, CDR1 is SGHVS and CDR2 is FQNEAQ. The CDR3 reads CASSPDRLNEQFF. The CDR3, as DNA: TGTGCCAGCAGCCCGGACAGGCTCAATGAGCAGTTCTTC.

V is TRBV27 and J is TRBJ2-7; perhaps D is TRBD1 or TRBD2 (7 bases each). Germline-derived CDR1 and CDR2 are MNHEY and SMNVEV (reference sequence). The CDR3 is 14 amino acids. Trimming took 5 bases from V and 6 from J, leaving 17 bases between them. CDR3 nucleotides: TGTGCCAGCAGTCCAGGGGGGGGGCCGGGCGAGCAGTACTTC. As protein: CASSPGGGPGEQYF.

This clonotype was detected only a few times. The V and J genes are TRBV19 and TRBJ1-2; 9 bases are shared with TRBD1. Germline V lookup: CDR1 LNHDA, CDR2 SQIVND (reference sequence). This CDR3 comprises 16 residues. With V trimmed by 3 bases and J by 5 bases, 10 bases remained unmatched. In nucleotides, the CDR3 is TGTGCCAGTAGTATGGGACAGGGTATTGTTTTTTATGGCTACACCTTC. This codes for CASSMGQGIVFYGYTF.

The chain couples TRBV7-9 to TRBJ1-1; D might be TRBD1 (5 bases). Between the trimmed V and J ends, which lost 5 bases and 3 bases, there was a span of 16 bases. This CDR3 has 15 amino acids. Germline CDR1 is SEHNR and CDR2 is FQNEAQ (reference sequence). CDR3 bases: TGTGCCAGCAGCCCTCCCCGGGGGGGGGACACTGAAGCTTTCTTT. The encoded protein is CASSPPRGGDTEAFF.

In this sample, this clonotype turned up a few times. The chain has TRBV12-3 or TRBV12-4 and TRBJ1-2; no firm D call. Trimming removed 2 bases at V and 5 bases at J, with 6 bases between. The CDR3 spans 12 residues. CDR3 in DNA: TGTGCCAGCAGTTTAACGCTGTATGGCTACACCTTC. This codes for CASSLTLYGYTF.

This clonotype has just a few counts. The V and J genes are TRBV12-3 or TRBV12-4 and TRBJ2-1, with D unclear. The ends were cut back, 7 bases at V and 2 bases at J, with 12 bases in the middle. This CDR3 comprises 14 residues. CDR3 protein: CASTPTETYNEQFF. The DNA of the CDR3 is TGTGCCAGCACCCCGACTGAAACCTACAATGAGCAGTTCTTC.

This clonotype occurred a few times. The CDR3 DNA is TGTGCCAGCAGTTACCCTGCGAACACCGGGGAGCTGTTTTTT. Its translation: CASSYPANTGELFF. The chain is built from TRBV6-6 and TRBJ2-2; D is unclear. The germline gives CDR1 MNHNY, CDR2 SVGAGI (reference sequence). Trimming cost V 2 bases and J 0 bases, with 4 bases left between them. CDR3 size: 14 residues.

There are many counts of this clonotype. The rearrangement links TRBV5-6 to TRBJ1-1; D is undetermined. Germline CDR1 and CDR2: SGHDT and YYEEEE. The V gene lost 4 bases and the J gene lost 6 bases, with 10 bases spanning the gap. This CDR3 is built from 12 residues. CDR3 loop: CASSLGRAEAFF. CDR3 DNA: TGTGCCAGCAGCCTAGGGCGGGCTGAAGCTTTCTTT.

The chain couples TRBV10-3 to TRBJ1-1; D call uncertain. CDR1 ENHRY and CDR2 SYGVKD come from the germline V gene. The CDR3 is made up of 14 amino acids. The V gene lost 1 base and the J gene lost 0 bases, with 6 bases spanning the gap. This CDR3 reads CAISELGMNTEAFF. Here the CDR3 DNA reads TGTGCCATCAGTGAGTTGGGTATGAACACTGAAGCTTTCTTT.

A few counts support this clonotype. The V gene is TRBV27, the J gene TRBJ1-5; tentative D call: TRBD1 (6 bases). With 5 bases removed from V and 3 bases from J, the gap between germline ends came to 17 bases. The CDR3 runs 16 residues. Germline V lookup: CDR1 MNHEY, CDR2 SMNVEV (reference sequence). The CDR3 sequence: CASSPPTGPYNQPQHF. As DNA, the CDR3 is TGTGCCAGCAGTCCCCCAACAGGGCCCTACAATCAGCCCCAGCATTTT.